The present T cell receptor beta chain was sequenced within a study of blood T cell repertoires in COVID-19. At the level of the study: Acute and convalescent COVID-19 specimens originated in the United States, Italy and Spain. Sources were T cells, B-cell-depleted T cells, or PBMCs; the material itself was cDNA or gDNA.

V was clipped by 2 bases and J by 4 bases; unmatched bases: 5. The CDR3 runs to 16 residues. CDR1 is SGDLS, CDR2 YYNGEE, per germline. Per the study methods: Amplifying reference gene primers gave estimates of nucleated cell counts. Profiled with immunoSEQ multiplex PCR; TCRdb holds only in-frame clones, not every one. V and J calls and clone size are copied from that table; D and trimming were computed from the DNA. Of around 170,000 clones listed, about 81% are singletons. The V and J genes are TRBV9 and TRBJ2-1; TRBD2 matches 11 bases. This sequence was found in a man aged 25-40 years with active or convalescent COVID-19. Material: peripheral blood. Written as DNA, the CDR3 is TGTGCCAGCAGCGTGGGCGGGACTAGCGGTTACAATGAGCAGTTCTTC. It yields the protein CASSVGGTSGYNEQFF.